This TCR beta chain was obtained from a study of shared clonotypes between healthy human individuals. Here immunoSEQ multiplex PCR was the method, and the copy in TCRdb shows in-frame clones only, minus some. The sample holds about 1.4 million clones, roughly 96% seen once. V was pared by 1 base and J by 5 bases, with 7 bases of the junction left unmatched. The CDR3 covers 16 residues. The germline V gene has CDR1 KGHSH and CDR2 LQKENI. The receptor comes from a man aged 25 to 45 in good health. This chain uses TRBV18 with TRBJ2-1, with 8 bases that match TRBD2. Material for sequencing was naive CD4+ T cells sorted from blood. Subset described: CD45RA+ positively selected. This CDR3 is CASSPRGLAGNNEQFF. Here the CDR3 DNA reads TGTGCCAGCTCACCACGAGGGCTAGCGGGCAACAATGAGCAGTTCTTC.